The clone carrying this TCR beta chain was seen more than once but under ten times. The antigen is undetermined. TCRdb re-analysed the 5' RACE reads in MiXCR, keeping a single row per CDR3 protein. The repertoire holds around 74,000 distinct CDR3 sequences, with roughly 13% as singletons. The CDR3 extends over 16 amino acids. V trimming: 0 bases; J trimming: 3 bases; junction bases outside the gene matches: 8. CDR1 and CDR2 from the germline V gene are LGHNA and YNFKEQ. Time point given: sample taken at primary tumor resection. Without sorting, whole RNA was sequenced from tumor, nontumor lung or frozen PBMC. Samples were obtained from some 70 donors, all untreated early-stage non-small cell lung cancer patients. This entry belongs to a study of spatial heterogeneity in lung cancer. General study results and limits: Ubiquitous, expanded tumor-derived TCRs were more frequently observed in blood at resection than at follow-up.

The rearrangement uses TRBV4-2 and TRBJ2-7, with 7 nucleotides matching TRBD2. The sequence came from a male donor with early-stage non-small cell lung cancer. The specimen was PBMCs, collected at surgery. CDR3 protein: CASSQDLSGFSYEQYF. In DNA form, the CDR3 reads TGTGCCAGCAGCCAAGATCTTAGCGGGTTCAGCTACGAGCAGTACTTC.